A selection of T cell receptor beta chains follows, all from one sample in a study of T cell repertoires in cytomegalovirus infection. From the reads, TCRdb called clonotypes with MiXCR, one entry per CDR3 protein. The repertoire holds more than 150,000 distinct CDR3 sequences, with approximately 28% as singletons. Sequencing used PBMCs. The receptors were gathered from a human donor in good health (CMV status not recorded). Some clones in this sample may be carry-over from other donors' samples. Each CDR3 is given with its conserved first and last residue. D genes are given only for firm matches. Clone size appears in some rows only: once, few, many, or a class for an expanded clone.

J	D	V	size	CDR3	DNA
TRBJ1-3	TRBD1	TRBV7-8	few	CASSPRTGSSGNTIYF	TGTGCCAGCAGCCCCCGGACAGGGAGCTCTGGAAACACCATATATTTT
TRBJ2-1	.	TRBV7-2	.	CASTSPTEYEQFF	TGTGCCAGCACTTCCCCGACAGAATATGAGCAGTTCTTC
TRBJ2-7	.	TRBV29-1	few	CSVEDSLGYEQYF	TGCAGCGTTGAAGATTCTCTAGGGTACGAGCAGTACTTC
TRBJ1-1	.	TRBV2	once	CASSKPGPGTEAFF	TGTGCCAGCAGCAAACCGGGCCCCGGGACTGAAGCTTTCTTT
TRBJ1-5	.	TRBV7-9	few	CASSSTSKLPQHF	TGTGCCAGCAGCTCAACATCAAAGTTGCCCCAGCATTTT
TRBJ2-7	TRBD1	TRBV10-3	.	CAISDRTGDLEQYF	TGTGCCATCAGTGACAGGACAGGGGATCTCGAGCAGTACTTC
TRBJ1-1	TRBD1	TRBV7-2	many	CASSLEWTGLEAFF	TGTGCCAGCAGCTTAGAATGGACAGGGCTCGAAGCTTTCTTT
TRBJ1-4	TRBD1	TRBV7-8	few	CASSPQGAANEKLFF	TGTGCCAGCAGCCCCCAGGGGGCCGCGAATGAAAAACTGTTTTTT
TRBJ1-5	.	TRBV7-2	many	CASRPDGFNQPQHF	TGTGCCAGCAGACCGGACGGTTTCAATCAGCCCCAGCATTTT
TRBJ1-2	.	TRBV12-3/TRBV12-4	.	CASTYRENYGYTF	TGTGCCAGCACCTACAGGGAAAACTATGGCTACACCTTC
TRBJ1-5	TRBD1	TRBV12-5	few	CASGPGGNGQPQHF	TGTGCTAGTGGCCCAGGGGGCAACGGTCAGCCCCAGCATTTT
TRBJ1-1	.	TRBV5-5	few	CASSLGPEGNTEAFF	TGTGCCAGCAGCTTGGGCCCTGAAGGGAACACTGAAGCTTTCTTT
TRBJ1-1	TRBD1	TRBV7-2	many	CASSSKGQMNTEAFF	TGTGCCAGCAGCTCCAAGGGACAGATGAACACTGAAGCTTTCTTT
TRBJ1-1	TRBD1	TRBV6-5	.	CASSRQTGLNTEAFF	TGTGCCAGCAGTCGCCAGACAGGGCTGAACACTGAAGCTTTCTTT
TRBJ2-2	.	TRBV5-6	.	CASSLVVPGELFF	TGTGCCAGCAGCTTAGTAGTCCCCGGGGAGCTGTTTTTT
TRBJ2-2	TRBD2	TRBV5-4	.	CASSYYSGGELTGELFF	TGTGCCAGCAGCTACTATAGCGGGGGGGAATTGACCGGGGAGCTGTTTTTT
TRBJ2-5	TRBD2	TRBV5-1	few	CASSLGSGDQETQYF	TGCGCCAGCAGCTTGGGCAGCGGGGATCAAGAGACCCAGTACTTC
TRBJ2-3	.	TRBV11-2	.	CASSLSPRDTQYF	TGTGCCAGCAGCCTTTCCCCACGAGATACGCAGTATTTT
TRBJ2-2	TRBD1	TRBV10-3	.	CAIRTDRASTGELFF	TGTGCCATCAGGACAGACAGGGCAAGCACCGGGGAGCTGTTTTTT
TRBJ2-7	.	TRBV20-1	.	CSASGVRGVSNEQYF	TGCAGTGCTAGTGGGGTCAGGGGCGTTTCGAACGAGCAGTACTTC
TRBJ1-3	.	TRBV2	.	CASRFYTGSSGNTIYF	TGTGCCAGCAGGTTCTATACGGGTAGCTCTGGAAACACCATATATTTT
TRBJ2-7	.	TRBV11-2	many	CASSFFPSSEDEQYF	TGTGCCAGCAGCTTTTTCCCCTCGTCCGAGGACGAGCAGTACTTC
TRBJ2-3	.	TRBV12-3/TRBV12-4	few	CASSLMGREDTQYF	TGTGCCAGCAGTTTGATGGGGAGAGAAGATACGCAGTATTTT
TRBJ2-3	.	TRBV28	.	CASSLIGRGGGTDTQYF	TGTGCCAGCAGCCTGATCGGGCGGGGAGGAGGCACAGATACGCAGTATTTT
TRBJ1-2	.	TRBV7-2	many	CASSLTGRDYGYTF	TGTGCCAGCAGCTTAACAGGAAGGGACTATGGCTACACCTTC
TRBJ2-7	.	TRBV4-3	few	CASSQDQGVNPYEQYF	TGCGCCAGCAGCCAAGATCAAGGGGTCAACCCCTACGAGCAGTACTTC
TRBJ1-1	TRBD1	TRBV29-1	.	CSVTQGATNTEAFF	TGCAGCGTTACCCAGGGGGCCACGAACACTGAAGCTTTCTTT
TRBJ2-1	TRBD2	TRBV7-8	.	CASSKGLAGGLWNEQFF	TGTGCCAGCAGCAAAGGACTAGCGGGGGGCCTGTGGAATGAGCAGTTCTTC
TRBJ2-6	.	TRBV7-2	.	CASAVGVLTF	TGTGCCAGCGCCGTCGGCGTCCTGACTTTC
TRBJ2-7	.	TRBV12-3/TRBV12-4	.	CASLFSQGGDHEQYF	TGTGCCAGCCTTTTCTCACAGGGGGGGGACCACGAGCAGTACTTC
TRBJ2-1	.	TRBV11-2	.	CASSQGRVVDEQFF	TGTGCCAGCAGCCAGGGACGGGTAGTGGATGAGCAGTTCTTC
TRBJ2-5	TRBD2	TRBV5-4	few	CASSSGLVRYQETQYF	TGTGCCAGCAGCTCGGGACTAGTCCGGTACCAAGAGACCCAGTACTTC
TRBJ1-4	TRBD1	TRBV12-3/TRBV12-4	few	CASSPAGTGLNEKLFF	TGTGCCAGCAGTCCCGCCGGGACAGGCCTTAATGAAAAACTGTTTTTT
TRBJ2-5	.	TRBV2	few	CASSENRVETQYF	TGTGCCAGCAGTGAAAACCGGGTTGAGACCCAGTACTTC
TRBJ2-1	TRBD2	TRBV7-8	.	CASSLKGLAVYNEQFF	TGTGCCAGCAGCTTAAAGGGTCTAGCGGTGTACAATGAGCAGTTCTTC
TRBJ2-3	.	TRBV20-1	few	CSAREAGGLSTDTQYF	TGCAGTGCTAGAGAGGCAGGGGGACTAAGCACAGATACGCAGTATTTT
TRBJ1-1	.	TRBV10-1	few	CASSESAVGTEAFF	TGCGCCAGCAGTGAGTCGGCCGTCGGGACTGAAGCTTTCTTT
TRBJ2-2	TRBD2	TRBV18	few	CASSPELADGELFF	TGTGCCAGCTCACCGGAACTAGCGGACGGGGAGCTGTTTTTT
TRBJ2-1	TRBD2	TRBV7-2	many	CASSLVSSGGLNNEQFF	TGTGCCAGCAGCTTAGTTTCTAGCGGGGGGCTCAACAATGAGCAGTTCTTC
TRBJ1-2	TRBD1	TRBV7-6	.	CASGGGGYTF	TGTGCCAGCGGAGGGGGCGGCTACACCTTC
TRBJ2-7	.	TRBV6-2/TRBV6-3	few	CASSSWALYEQYF	TGTGCCAGCAGTTCGTGGGCGCTTTACGAGCAGTACTTC